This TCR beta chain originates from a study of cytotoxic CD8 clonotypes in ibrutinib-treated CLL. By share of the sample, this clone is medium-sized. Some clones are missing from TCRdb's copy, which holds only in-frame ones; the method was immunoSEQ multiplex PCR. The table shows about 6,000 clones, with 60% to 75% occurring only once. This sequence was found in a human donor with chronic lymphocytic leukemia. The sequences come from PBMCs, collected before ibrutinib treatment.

The CDR3 here is CASRVTSGLINEQFF. CDR3 sequence (DNA): TGTGCCAGCAGGGTCACTAGCGGGCTTATTAATGAGCAGTTCTTC. This rearrangement joins TRBV6-5 to TRBJ2-1; 9 bases map to TRBD2. CDR3 length: 15 amino acids. Germline CDR1 reads MNHEY; CDR2 reads SVGAGI. With V trimmed by 6 bases and J by 7 bases, 10 bases remained unmatched.